This entry features one T cell receptor beta chain sequence. Its matching antigen is unknown. The repertoire was sequenced with immunoSEQ multiplex PCR; TCRdb's copy has only in-frame clones and lacks some. This table holds about 99,000 clones, over 90% found once. The sample is drawn from a study of T cell responses to AZD1222 COVID-19 vaccine. Across the whole study: Second-dose intervals near 4 or 12 weeks were combined. Study-wide points: Seropositive AZD1222 recipients at baseline numbered only 6 or 7.

The CDR3 is 13 residues long. V lost 3 bases, J lost 5 bases, and 13 bases lay in between. CDR1 is DFQATT and CDR2 is SNEGSKA in the germline V gene (reference sequence). The TCR comes from an adult in good health. The chain couples TRBV20-1 to TRBJ1-2; D call uncertain. The material was peripheral blood, obtained on day 0 of AZD1222 vaccination. CDR3 protein: CSASKFSGYGYTF. The CDR3, as DNA: TGCAGTGCTAGTAAATTTTCTGGTTATGGCTACACCTTC.